This TCR beta chain was obtained from a study of T cells in Graves' hyperthyroidism and ophthalmopathy. Study results and caveats: Appearing also in blood were most of the thyroid clonotypes expanded above 0.001.

The CDR3 regions of TCR beta were amplified from RNA transcripts. Using the HTBI primer set, a first-round RT-PCR was run on the TCR CDR3. In TCRdb, the multiplex PCR reads were re-called with MiXCR into one record per CDR3 protein. The repertoire holds approximately 510,000 distinct CDR3 sequences, with around 20% as singletons. This clonotype has a count of ten or more. The target antigen is unknown. Per the germline V gene, CDR1 is MNHNS and CDR2 is SASEGT. V trimming: 3 bases; J trimming: 6 bases; junction bases outside the gene matches: 4. The CDR3 runs 15 residues. Used for diagnoses were clinical symptoms, serum thyroxine and TRAb, thyroid ultrasound and orbital computed tomography.

The specimen was blood. This TCR was recovered from a man aged 18 to 30 with Graves' hyperthyroidism. The gene calls are TRBV6-1 and TRBJ2-5, with TRBD2 matching over 13 bases. CDR3 residues: CASSDTSGGAKTQYF. The CDR3, as DNA: TGTGCCAGCAGTGATACTAGCGGGGGGGCGAAGACCCAGTACTTC.